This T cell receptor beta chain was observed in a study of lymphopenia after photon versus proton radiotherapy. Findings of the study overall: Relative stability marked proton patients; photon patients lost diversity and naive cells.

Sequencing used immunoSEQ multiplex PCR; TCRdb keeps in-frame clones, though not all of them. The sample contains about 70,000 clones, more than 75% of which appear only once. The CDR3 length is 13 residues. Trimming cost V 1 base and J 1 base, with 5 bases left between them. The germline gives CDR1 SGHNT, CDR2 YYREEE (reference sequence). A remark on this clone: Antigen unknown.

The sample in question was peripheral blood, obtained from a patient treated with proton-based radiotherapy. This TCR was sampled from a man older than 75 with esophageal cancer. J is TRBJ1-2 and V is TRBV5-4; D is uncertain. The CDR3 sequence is CASSLHSNYGYTF. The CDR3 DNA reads TGTGCCAGCAGCTTGCACAGTAACTATGGCTACACCTTC.